One and the same sample provided the 12 T cell receptor beta chains below, sequenced in a study of blood T cell repertoires in COVID-19. Sequenced by immunoSEQ multiplex PCR; TCRdb stores in-frame clones only, minus some. The profile covers some 200,000 clones, with 85% to 90% appearing a single time and 2.5% to 3.5% taken by the ten largest. Source material: peripheral blood. These receptors were collected from a middle-aged man with active or convalescent COVID-19.

The chain carries TRBV5-1 and TRBJ2-7; TRBD2 matches 8 bases. The CDR3 has 12 residues. Losses at the gene ends were 3 bases for V and 6 bases for J; bases not matched to a gene: 2. The V gene's germline CDR1 is SGHRS and CDR2 YFSETQ. CDR3 in amino acids: CASSYGLAEQYF. The CDR3 nucleotides are TGCGCCAGCAGCTACGGACTAGCCGAGCAGTACTTC.

This chain connects TRBV27 to TRBJ1-5; possibly TRBD1 for D (5 bases). In germline, CDR1 is MNHEY, CDR2 SMNVEV (reference sequence). V lost 3 bases, J lost 5 bases, and 11 bases lay in between. The CDR3 length is 14 residues. In DNA form, the CDR3 reads TGTGCCAGCAGTTTGGGTGGGGGGTATCAGCCCCAGCATTTT. Its translation: CASSLGGGYQPQHF.

The chain recombines TRBV27 with TRBJ1-4; 11 bases are a match to TRBD1. The germline CDR1 and CDR2 sequences are MNHEY and SMNVEV (reference sequence). The CDR3 runs 19 residues. V gave up 5 bases and J gave up 2 bases; unmatched junction bases: 13. CDR3 bases: TGTGCCAGCAGTCCAAACCGGGACAGGGGGGTAAAGACTAATGAAAAACTGTTTTTT. This gives the protein CASSPNRDRGVKTNEKLFF.

The chain uses TRBV7-8 and TRBJ1-4; D is uncertain. CDR1 SGHVS and CDR2 FQNEAQ come from the germline V gene. This CDR3 is built from 14 residues. The germline V and J ends were trimmed by 3 bases and 8 bases, with 13 bases remaining between them. In DNA form, the CDR3 reads TGTGCCAGCAGCTTTGGCCGGCGGAGCGAAAAACTGTTTTTT. Translating it yields CASSFGRRSEKLFF.

Worth noting for this clone: Other DNA sequences in this sample translate to the same CDR3. The CDR3 loop is CASSLGQGNTGELFF. DNA for the CDR3: TGTGCCAGCAGCTTAGGACAGGGGAACACCGGGGAGCTGTTTTTT. V usage is TRBV11-3 and J usage is TRBJ2-2, with 7 bases aligning to TRBD1. The CDR3 has 15 residues. With 1 base clipped from V and 1 base from J, the junction kept 0 bases outside the gene matches. Germline V gene data show CDR1 as SGHNT and CDR2 as YENEEA.

The rearrangement links TRBV9 to TRBJ1-3; TRBD1 agrees at 7 bases. The CDR3 runs 14 residues. Germline trimming cut 0 bases from V and 4 bases from J; bases unmatched to any gene: 1. Germline V gene lookup returns CDR1 SGDLS and CDR2 YYNGEE. The CDR3: CASSVGGGGNTIYF. The CDR3 nucleotides read TGTGCCAGCAGCGTAGGAGGGGGCGGAAACACCATATATTTT. Filled out from reference TRBV9 and TRBJ1-3, the complete variable domain reads DSGVTQTPKHLITATGQRVTLRCSPRSGDLSVYWYQQSLDQGLQFLIQYYNGEERAKGNILERFSAQQFPDLHSELNLSSLELGDSALYFCASSVGGGGNTIYFGEGSWLTVV.

This clone was counted only a few times. The chain recombines TRBV19 with TRBJ1-2; the D is unclear. This CDR3 comprises 14 residues. V was cut by 1 base and J by 3 bases, with 9 bases left in between. CDR1 is LNHDA, CDR2 SQIVND, per germline (reference sequence). The chain's CDR3 is CASSIGRQYYGYTF. The DNA of the CDR3 is TGTGCCAGTAGTATAGGCAGGCAGTACTATGGCTACACCTTC. The variable domain in full, completed from reference TRBV19 and TRBJ1-2, reads DGGITQSPKYLFRKEGQNVTLSCEQNLNHDAMYWYRQDPGQGLRLIYYSQIVNDFQKGDIAEGYSVSREKKESFPLTVTSAQKNPTAFYLCASSIGRQYYGYTFGSGTRLTVV.

The rearrangement links TRBV28 to TRBJ1-5, with D tentatively TRBD1 (5 bases). This CDR3 contains 14 residues. Germline lookup yields CDR1 MDHEN and CDR2 SYDVKM. V was clipped by 6 bases and J by 0 bases, with 9 bases between them. In DNA form, the CDR3 reads TGTGCCAGCAGCGCAGGGCATAGCAATCAGCCCCAGCATTTT. This gives the protein CASSAGHSNQPQHF.

In this sample, this clone turned up a few times. At one boundary the junction diverges from the germline segment, which might be a read error. The chain combines TRBV19 with TRBJ2-7; 8 nucleotides match TRBD2. Germline V gene data show CDR1 as LNHDA and CDR2 as SQIVND (reference sequence). The CDR3 runs to 13 residues. DNA of the CDR3: TGTGCCAGTAGTCGAGGTAGCGGGGACTCTACGCACTTC. It translates to CASSRGSGDSTHF.

This chain joins TRBV10-3 and TRBJ1-2; no definite D call. This CDR3 has 10 amino acids. The V and J ends lost 10 bases and 3 bases respectively, with 6 bases between them. Germline V gene sequence: CDR1 ENHRY, CDR2 SYGVKD. Here the CDR3 DNA reads TGTGCCACCGGGGACTATGGCTACACCTTC. Amino acid sequence: CATGDYGYTF.

The chain recombines TRBV9 with TRBJ1-4; tentatively, D is TRBD1 (5 bases). The CDR3 runs to 16 residues. The germline V gene encodes CDR1 SGDLS and CDR2 YYNGEE. V was trimmed by 2 bases and J by 0 bases, leaving 11 bases between them. The CDR3 DNA follows: TGTGCCAGCAGCGTCCGGGACTTTGCAACTAATGAAAAACTGTTTTTT. This translates into CASSVRDFATNEKLFF.

This rearrangement joins TRBV7-3 to TRBJ2-1; the D is unclear. Germline CDR1 SGHTA, CDR2 FQGTGA. The CDR3 covers 15 residues. V lost 5 bases to trimming and J lost 3 bases, with 14 bases between them. The CDR3: CASSVTPEDYNEQFF. CDR3 coding DNA: TGTGCCAGCAGCGTGACACCCGAAGACTACAATGAGCAGTTCTTC.